Each of the 29 T cell receptor beta chains below was sequenced from the same sample in a study of T cell responses to AZD1222 COVID-19 vaccine. Data came from immunoSEQ multiplex PCR; TCRdb stores just in-frame clones and leaves some out. The sample yields roughly 180,000 clones, approximately 86% seen once. Sample: peripheral blood, taken on day 0 of AZD1222 vaccination. The receptor set was obtained from an adult in good health.

The V gene is TRBV10-3, the J gene TRBJ2-3; 8 bases match TRBD2. Germline CDR1 ENHRY, CDR2 SYGVKD. The CDR3 has 16 residues. The CDR3, as DNA: TGTCCCCCCACGGGGGGGCGGGGGGCTAGCACAGATACGCAGTATTTT. Translated, it gives CPPTGGRGASTDTQYF.

The genes are TRBV7-2 and TRBJ2-3; D perhaps matches TRBD2 (5 bases). This CDR3 contains 15 residues. Germline assignment: CDR1 SGHTA and CDR2 FQGNSA. Trimming took 6 bases from V and 6 from J, leaving 19 bases between them. CDR3 sequence (DNA): TGTGCCAGCAGTAGTTTCGCCCCCGGGGTGGATACGCAGTATTTT. Translated: CASSSFAPGVDTQYF.

The rearrangement uses TRBV7-8 and TRBJ1-3; D unclear. The germline CDR1 and CDR2 sequences are SGHVS and FQNEAQ. The CDR3 has 14 amino acids. Trimming removed 5 bases from V and 5 bases from J, with 13 bases in between. In DNA, the CDR3 is TGTGCCAGCAGCATCAATGAAGGCAGAAACACCATATATTTT. Protein product: CASSINEGRNTIYF.

This clone came up a few times. This rearrangement joins TRBV27 to TRBJ1-5; 8 nucleotides agree with TRBD1. The CDR3 loop spans 15 amino acids. Unmatched junction bases numbered 4, after V lost 3 bases and J lost 3 bases. Germline CDR1 and CDR2: MNHEY and SMNVEV (reference sequence). CDR3 residues: CASSFRQGSNQPQHF. CDR3 sequence (DNA): TGTGCCAGCAGTTTTCGACAGGGGTCCAATCAGCCCCAGCATTTT.

This clone was detected only a few times. The chain has TRBV28 and TRBJ1-1; D ambiguous. V lost 5 bases and J 3 bases, leaving 19 bases between the germline ends. The CDR3 is 16 residues long. In germline, CDR1 is MDHEN, CDR2 SYDVKM. The CDR3 sequence is CASSTLLTALDTEAFF. The CDR3 DNA reads as TGTGCCAGCAGTACTCTTCTTACCGCCTTGGACACTGAAGCTTTCTTT. The full variable domain, completed using reference TRBV28 and TRBJ1-1, is DVKVTQSSRYLVKRTGEKVFLECVQDMDHENMFWYRQDPGLGLRLIYFSYDVKMKEKGDIPEGYSVSREKKERFSLILESASTNQTSMYLCASSTLLTALDTEAFFGQGTRLTVV.

The chain is built from TRBV4-3 and TRBJ1-5; no firm D call. The V and J ends lost 3 bases and 5 bases respectively, with 14 bases between them. The CDR3 is made up of 15 amino acids. In germline, CDR1 is LGHNA, CDR2 YSLEER. Here the CDR3 reads CASSHGRQRHQPQHF. The CDR3 DNA is TGCGCCAGCAGCCACGGTAGGCAGAGGCATCAGCCCCAGCATTTT.

The chain carries TRBV11-2 and TRBJ2-1, with 7 bases fitting TRBD2. Trimming removed 3 bases from V and 10 bases from J; junction bases left unmatched: 9. There are 14 residues in the CDR3. Germline V gene sequence: CDR1 SGHAT, CDR2 FQNNGV. CDR3 amino acids: CASSLVRETGEQFF. DNA of the CDR3: TGTGCCAGCAGCTTGGTGCGGGAGACGGGAGAGCAGTTCTTC. Full variable domain (outside the CDR3, taken from reference TRBV11-2 and TRBJ2-1): EAGVAQSPRYKIIEKRQSVAFWCNPISGHATLYWYQQILGQGPKLLIQFQNNGVVDDSQLPKDRFSAERLKGVDSTLKIQPAKLEDSAVYLCASSLVRETGEQFFGPGTRLTVL.

The gene calls are TRBV3-1 (or the pseudogene TRBV3-2) and TRBJ2-1; 7 bases align to TRBD1. The CDR3 extends over 17 amino acids. The junction had 11 bases not matched to a gene; V was cut back by 4 bases and J by 2 bases. The V gene's germline CDR1 is LGHDT and CDR2 YNNKEL (reference sequence). CDR3 DNA: TGTGCCAGCAGCCGACCTACTTCGGGACAGCCCTACAATGAGCAGTTCTTC. Residues: CASSRPTSGQPYNEQFF.

The chain combines TRBV24-1 with TRBJ2-3; D unclear. The CDR3 length is 13 residues. Germline lookup yields CDR1 KGHDR and CDR2 SFDVKD. The V end was cut by 9 bases, the J end by 4 bases, with 13 bases between. The CDR3 DNA reads TGTGCCACCCCTCCAAAAGAGGCAGATACGCAGTATTTT. It yields the protein CATPPKEADTQYF.

The chain recombines TRBV10-1 with TRBJ2-7, with 12 bases fitting TRBD1. Germline CDR1 reads WNHNN; CDR2 reads SYGVQD (reference sequence). V lost 1 base and J lost 6; bases outside the gene matches: 4. The CDR3 length is 15 residues. For the CDR3, the DNA is TGCGCCAGCAGTGAGTTGGCGGGACAGGGGGCCGAGCAGTACTTC. It translates to CASSELAGQGAEQYF.

The chain employs TRBV10-3 and TRBJ2-7; a possible D gene is TRBD1 (6 bases). This CDR3 comprises 15 residues. The germline gives CDR1 ENHRY, CDR2 SYGVKD. V was pared by 0 bases and J by 2 bases, with 11 bases between. The CDR3: CAISESGQRTYEQYF. The CDR3 DNA is TGTGCCATCAGTGAGTCAGGACAGCGAACCTACGAGCAGTACTTC.

The chain is built from TRBV12-3 or TRBV12-4 and TRBJ1-2; D call uncertain. With 4 bases removed from V and 2 bases from J, the gap between germline ends came to 8 bases. The CDR3 consists of 13 residues. The DNA of the CDR3 is TGTGCCAGCAGTTGGAGCGACAACTATGGCTACACCTTC. Translated, it gives CASSWSDNYGYTF.

This chain links TRBV24-1 with TRBJ1-5; no clear D. The CDR3 covers 17 residues. Germline lookup yields CDR1 KGHDR and CDR2 SFDVKD. V gave up 3 bases and J gave up 3 bases, with 17 bases separating them. CDR3 residues: CATSDHTGFPDNQPQHF. CDR3 sequence (DNA): TGTGCCACCAGTGATCATACGGGATTCCCCGACAATCAGCCCCAGCATTTT.

The chain couples TRBV5-5 to TRBJ2-2, with a tentative D call TRBD1 (6 bases). CDR1 and CDR2 from the germline V gene are SGHKS and YYEKEE (reference sequence). The CDR3 runs to 15 residues. Trimming shortened V by 4 bases and J by 1 base, and 11 bases separated the two germline ends. The CDR3 DNA follows: TGTGCCAGCAGCCCGGACAGAGTGAACACCGGGGAGCTGTTTTTT. Protein: CASSPDRVNTGELFF.

The V call is TRBV28, the J call TRBJ2-2; 11 positions match TRBD1. The CDR3 loop spans 16 amino acids. Germline V gene data show CDR1 as MDHEN and CDR2 as SYDVKM. J gave up 6 bases and V 7 bases, and 10 bases lay outside the gene matches. The CDR3 region is CASTTADRGRSGELFF. CDR3 nucleotide sequence: TGTGCCAGCACCACAGCGGACAGGGGGCGATCCGGGGAGCTGTTTTTT.

The rearrangement links TRBV28 to TRBJ1-1, with no clear D. The CDR3 runs to 12 residues. V shed 10 bases and J shed 2 bases, with 11 bases lying between them. Germline V CDR1 and CDR2: MDHEN, SYDVKM. CDR3 region: CATWGVNTEAFF. CDR3 sequence (DNA): TGTGCCACCTGGGGAGTTAACACTGAAGCTTTCTTT.

This rearrangement joins TRBV7-3 to TRBJ2-3, with 15 bases identical to TRBD2. The V gene end was trimmed by 3 bases and the J gene end by 3 bases; junction bases not matched to a gene: 1. Germline assignment: CDR1 SGHTA and CDR2 FQGTGA. This CDR3 comprises 16 residues. The CDR3 sequence is CASSLGLAGGTDTQYF. The CDR3 DNA is TGTGCCAGCAGCTTGGGACTAGCGGGGGGAACAGATACGCAGTATTTT.

The CDR3 region is CASRLSGGQGLPGNTIYF. DNA for the CDR3: TGTGCCAGCAGGCTCTCCGGGGGACAGGGGCTCCCTGGAAACACCATATATTTT. The chain recombines TRBV27 with TRBJ1-3, with 10 bases lining up with TRBD1. Germline V gives CDR1 MNHEY, CDR2 SMNVEV (reference sequence). The CDR3 runs to 18 residues. The J segment lost 2 bases and the V segment lost 6 bases, leaving 13 bases of the junction unmatched.

Worth noting for this clone: Other nucleotide sequences in the sample specify the same CDR3. The chain combines TRBV27 with TRBJ1-3; D is ambiguous. V was trimmed by 2 bases and J by 0 bases, leaving 5 bases between them. CDR3 length equals 14 residues. The germline V gene encodes CDR1 MNHEY and CDR2 SMNVEV (reference sequence). The CDR3 sequence: CASSLRGSGNTIYF. The DNA of the CDR3 is TGTGCCAGCAGTTTACGGGGCTCTGGAAACACCATATATTTT.

The chain couples TRBV25-1 to TRBJ1-3; D is ambiguous. CDR1 MGHDK and CDR2 SYGVNS come from the germline V gene. This CDR3 has 16 residues. The ends were cut back, 3 bases at V and 0 bases at J, with 12 bases in the middle. CDR3 residues: CASSEQRAYSGNTIYF. CDR3 DNA sequence: TGTGCCAGCAGTGAGCAAAGGGCCTACTCTGGAAACACCATATATTTT.

CDR3 protein: CASSVLAGGPANEQFF. The DNA of the CDR3 is TGTGCCAGCAGCGTCCTAGCGGGAGGGCCAGCCAATGAGCAGTTCTTC. This chain links TRBV9 with TRBJ2-1; 12 nucleotides match TRBD2. CDR1 is SGDLS and CDR2 is YYNGEE in the germline V gene. This CDR3 is 16 amino acids long. V was pared by 2 bases and J by 6 bases, with 6 bases of the junction left unmatched.

The gene calls are TRBV3-1 (or the pseudogene TRBV3-2) and TRBJ2-2, with TRBD1 matching over 9 bases. The germline CDR1 and CDR2 sequences are LGHDT and YNNKEL (reference sequence). J lost 7 bases, V lost 0 bases, and 18 bases had no gene match. CDR3 length: 20 amino acids. The CDR3 nucleotides read TGTGCCAGCAGCCAAGATCAGGTGGGGGGCCGGGACAGGGAGTTCGGGGAGCTGTTTTTT. Protein sequence: CASSQDQVGGRDREFGELFF.

This chain joins TRBV7-9 and TRBJ2-7; D is possibly TRBD1 (6 bases). V dropped 6 bases and J dropped 4 bases, with 19 bases sitting between them. The CDR3 has 15 residues. Looked up from germline, CDR1 is SEHNR and CDR2 is FQNEAQ (reference sequence). CDR3 region: CASSYPGQGRYEQYF. CDR3 bases: TGTGCCAGCAGTTACCCGGGACAAGGCCGATACGAGCAGTACTTC.

CDR3 sequence (DNA): TGCGCCAGCAGCTTCGACAGCGCCTTGGGCGAGCAGTACTTC. This gives the protein CASSFDSALGEQYF. V gene TRBV5-1 combines with J gene TRBJ2-7; D possibly corresponds to TRBD1 (5 bases). This CDR3 spans 14 amino acids. Between the trimmed V and J ends, which lost 2 bases and 6 bases, there was a span of 15 bases. The germline V gene encodes CDR1 SGHRS and CDR2 YFSETQ.

This chain uses TRBV7-9 with TRBJ2-7; 10 bases fit TRBD2. Per germline, CDR1 SEHNR and CDR2 FQNEAQ (reference sequence). The CDR3 has 15 amino acids. J lost 4 bases, V lost 5 bases, and 8 bases had no gene match. The CDR3 nucleotides read TGTGCCAGCAGCCACTACTCTAGCGGGAGATACGAGCAGTACTTC. Protein: CASSHYSSGRYEQYF.

This rearrangement joins TRBV5-5 to TRBJ1-2; D is possibly TRBD1 (5 bases). This CDR3 is 13 amino acids long. From germline, CDR1 is SGHKS and CDR2 YYEKEE (reference sequence). V lost 0 bases and J lost 2, with 5 bases in between. In nucleotides, the CDR3 is TGTGCCAGCAGCTTGGAGGGGAACTATGGCTACACCTTC. It translates to CASSLEGNYGYTF.

This clone occurred once. The V and J genes are TRBV7-3 and TRBJ2-7; the D gene is possibly TRBD2 (6 bases). Trimming removed 0 bases at V and 3 bases at J, with 12 bases between. The CDR3 has 15 residues. Germline CDR1 reads SGHTA; CDR2 reads FQGTGA. In DNA, the CDR3 is TGTGCCAGCAGCTTAACGGGCGGGAACGGCTACGAGCAGTACTTC. Translating it yields CASSLTGGNGYEQYF.

This clone showed up just once. The V call is TRBV24-1, the J call TRBJ2-1, with D possibly matching TRBD1 (6 bases). The germline V gene has CDR1 KGHDR and CDR2 SFDVKD. The CDR3 loop spans 14 amino acids. The ends were cut back, 8 bases at V and 0 bases at J, with 10 bases in the middle. In nucleotides, the CDR3 is TGTGCCACCACTGGGGGCAGCTCCTACAATGAGCAGTTCTTC. Protein sequence: CATTGGSSYNEQFF.

This chain uses TRBV6-2 or TRBV6-3 with TRBJ2-7, with D unresolved. V lost 5 bases and J 1 base, leaving 12 bases between the germline ends. This CDR3 comprises 14 residues. Germline CDR1 and CDR2: MNHEY and SVGEGT. The CDR3 spells CASSDILASYEQYF. The CDR3, as DNA: TGTGCCAGCAGTGACATACTCGCGTCCTACGAGCAGTACTTC.